This passage covers 20 T cell receptor beta chains from one sample sequenced in a study of cytomegalovirus exposure and HLA in healthy donors. Sequenced by immunoSEQ multiplex PCR; TCRdb stores in-frame clones only, minus some. Of roughly 56,000 clones in the sample, roughly 87% are singletons; the top ten hold roughly 15%. Sequencing was carried out using PBMCs. These receptors were obtained from a woman aged 18-29 years in good health and CMV-seronegative.

The chain employs TRBV7-9 and TRBJ1-5; perhaps TRBD1 as D (6 bases). The CDR3 length is 13 residues. The ends were cut back, 5 bases at V and 4 bases at J, with 9 bases in the middle. Germline CDR1 reads SEHNR; CDR2 reads FQNEAQ (reference sequence). The DNA of the CDR3 is TGTGCCAGCAGCCCGACAGGTAATCAGCCCCAGCATTTT. This gives the protein CASSPTGNQPQHF.

The J gene is TRBJ2-1, the V gene TRBV2, with D perhaps matching TRBD1 (6 bases). The germline V and J ends were trimmed by 9 bases and 0 bases, with 9 bases remaining between them. This CDR3 region has 13 residues. CDR1 is SNHLY and CDR2 is FYNNEI in the germline V gene. The CDR3 here is CASDRSSYNEQFF. The CDR3 DNA reads TGTGCCAGTGACAGGAGCTCCTACAATGAGCAGTTCTTC.

The chain has TRBV18 and TRBJ2-5, with 12 bases lining up with TRBD2. Trimming removed 2 bases from V and 4 bases from J; junction bases left unmatched: 11. CDR3 length: 18 residues. The germline V gene encodes CDR1 KGHSH and CDR2 LQKENI. The CDR3 DNA reads as TGTGCCAGCTCACCAGTCCCCGCTAGCGGGGGGGCCGGAGAGACCCAGTACTTC. It yields the protein CASSPVPASGGAGETQYF.

The genes are TRBV30 and TRBJ2-2, with D perhaps TRBD2 (7 bases). The V end lost 4 bases, the J end lost 4 bases, and 13 bases lay between the germline ends. Germline lookup yields CDR1 GTSNPN and CDR2 SVGIG (reference sequence). The CDR3 has 14 amino acids. In DNA, the CDR3 is TGTGCCTGGAACAGGGAGGGTCGCACCGGGGAGCTGTTTTTT. This translates into CAWNREGRTGELFF.

CDR3 amino acids: CASSDRENTEAFF. The CDR3 DNA sequence: TGTGCCAGCAGCGACAGGGAGAACACTGAAGCTTTCTTT. The rearrangement joins TRBV27 to TRBJ1-1; 7 positions agree with TRBD1. This CDR3 is 13 amino acids long. Germline lookup yields CDR1 MNHEY and CDR2 SMNVEV (reference sequence). The J segment lost 1 base and the V segment lost 6 bases, leaving 2 bases of the junction unmatched.

The chain couples TRBV19 to TRBJ1-1; perhaps TRBD1 as D (5 bases). This CDR3 contains 15 residues. The germline V and J ends were trimmed by 1 base and 12 bases, with 21 bases remaining between them. CDR1 LNHDA and CDR2 SQIVND come from the germline V gene (reference sequence). The CDR3 region has the DNA TGTGCCAGTAGTATAGCACAAGGGGCAGCCGTTCAGTCTTTCTTT. Translating it yields CASSIAQGAAVQSFF.

This chain uses TRBV7-9 with TRBJ1-2; no clear D gene. This CDR3 comprises 13 residues. V was pared by 2 bases and J by 5 bases, with 9 bases between. CDR1 and CDR2 (germline): SEHNR, FQNEAQ (reference sequence). CDR3: CASSLQEGYGYTF. CDR3 bases: TGTGCCAGCAGCTTACAGGAAGGTTATGGCTACACCTTC.

This chain links TRBV5-1 with TRBJ1-6, with TRBD1 identical over 9 bases. V shed 4 bases and J 8 bases; nucleotides not matched to a gene: 4. The CDR3 spans 14 residues. Germline values: CDR1 SGHRS, CDR2 YFSETQ. CDR3 in amino acids: CASSTDRGHSPLHF. In nucleotides, the CDR3 is TGCGCCAGCAGCACGGACAGGGGTCATTCACCCCTCCACTTT.

V and J are TRBV11-1 and TRBJ1-1; 9 bases are shared with TRBD1. The germline gives CDR1 SGHAT, CDR2 FQDESV (reference sequence). The CDR3 spans 14 residues. J lost 6 bases, V lost 5 bases, and 7 bases had no gene match. The DNA of the CDR3 is TGTGCCAGCAGCGGAACACAGGGGGCCCCTGAAGCTTTCTTT. It specifies CASSGTQGAPEAFF.

V gene TRBV30 combines with J gene TRBJ1-2; D uncertain. The germline CDR1 and CDR2 sequences are GTSNPN and SVGIG (reference sequence). This CDR3 has 12 amino acids. The V gene lost 1 base and the J gene lost 4 bases, with 7 bases spanning the gap. CDR3 amino acids: CAWSGGFYGYTF. As DNA, the CDR3 is TGTGCCTGGAGTGGCGGGTTCTATGGCTACACCTTC.

The chain couples TRBV19 to TRBJ2-2, with D unresolved. CDR3 length: 14 amino acids. Trimming pared 5 bases from V and 2 bases from J, leaving 9 bases between. Germline V CDR1 and CDR2: LNHDA, SQIVND (reference sequence). CDR3 bases: TGTGCCAGTAGTTGGGCAGGCAACACCGGGGAGCTGTTTTTT. It yields the protein CASSWAGNTGELFF.

The gene calls are TRBV5-4 and TRBJ1-1; D is undetermined. Germline values: CDR1 SGHNT, CDR2 YYREEE (reference sequence). This CDR3 is built from 12 residues. V was pared by 2 bases and J by 2 bases, with 4 bases between. CDR3 nucleotides: TGTGCCAGCAGCTTCCTTAACACTGAAGCTTTCTTT. Protein sequence: CASSFLNTEAFF.

Only one count was recorded for this clone. The J gene is TRBJ1-1, the V gene TRBV9, with 11 bases fitting TRBD1. The CDR3 covers 16 residues. From germline, CDR1 is SGDLS and CDR2 YYNGEE. The V gene end was trimmed by 4 bases and the J gene end by 4 bases; junction bases not matched to a gene: 9. The chain's CDR3 is CASSPPDRGHGTEAFF. The CDR3 DNA follows: TGTGCCAGCAGCCCCCCGGACAGGGGGCATGGCACTGAAGCTTTCTTT.

The J gene is TRBJ2-1, the V gene TRBV9, with a tentative D call TRBD1 (6 bases). Germline CDR1 is SGDLS and CDR2 is YYNGEE. Trimming took 0 bases from V and 5 from J, leaving 9 bases between them. This CDR3 has 14 amino acids. DNA of the CDR3: TGTGCCAGCAGCGTAGGGTCAGGGGACAATGAGCAGTTCTTC. Protein: CASSVGSGDNEQFF. Filled out from reference TRBV9 and TRBJ2-1, the complete variable domain reads DSGVTQTPKHLITATGQRVTLRCSPRSGDLSVYWYQQSLDQGLQFLIQYYNGEERAKGNILERFSAQQFPDLHSELNLSSLELGDSALYFCASSVGSGDNEQFFGPGTRLTVL.

The CDR3 spells CASSLAGYEQYF. Here the CDR3 DNA reads TGTGCCAGCAGTTTAGCAGGTTACGAGCAGTACTTC. This chain joins TRBV28 and TRBJ2-7; D call uncertain. Trimming took 2 bases from V and 4 from J, leaving 6 bases between them. CDR3 size: 12 residues. Germline V gene data show CDR1 as MDHEN and CDR2 as SYDVKM. Based on the CDR3 plus reference TRBV28 and TRBJ2-7, the full variable domain is DVKVTQSSRYLVKRTGEKVFLECVQDMDHENMFWYRQDPGLGLRLIYFSYDVKMKEKGDIPEGYSVSREKKERFSLILESASTNQTSMYLCASSLAGYEQYFGPGTRLTVT.

This chain connects TRBV14 to TRBJ1-2; D is possibly TRBD1 (6 bases). V lost 1 base and J 8 bases, leaving 8 bases between the germline ends. CDR1 is SGHDN, CDR2 FVKESK, per germline. CDR3 length equals 12 residues. The CDR3 spells CASSQAGTGYTF. In DNA, the CDR3 is TGTGCCAGCAGCCAAGCAGGGACAGGCTACACCTTC.

V usage is TRBV11-3 and J usage is TRBJ2-5, with D perhaps matching TRBD1 (6 bases). Germline CDR1 reads SGHNT; CDR2 reads YENEEA. The CDR3 is made up of 16 amino acids. V lost 2 bases and J 5 bases, leaving 18 bases between the germline ends. The chain's CDR3 is CASSLTGWGRGETQYF. The CDR3 DNA reads TGTGCCAGCAGCTTAACCGGGTGGGGGCGCGGGGAGACCCAGTACTTC. The full variable domain, in which reference TRBV11-3 and TRBJ2-5 provide the parts outside the CDR3, is EAGVVQSPRYKIIEKKQPVAFWCNPISGHNTLYWYLQNLGQGPELLIRYENEEAVDDSQLPKDRFSAERLKGVDSTLKIQPAELGDSAVYLCASSLTGWGRGETQYFGPGTRLLVL.

This clone came up once. This chain links TRBV28 with TRBJ1-2, with D perhaps matching TRBD1 (6 bases). The germline V gene encodes CDR1 MDHEN and CDR2 SYDVKM. The CDR3 extends over 12 amino acids. V gave up 6 bases and J gave up 8 bases, with 13 bases separating them. The CDR3 loop is CASSTQGWGYTF. CDR3 sequence (DNA): TGTGCCAGCAGCACACAGGGTTGGGGCTACACCTTC.

The table lists this clone with a count of one. V and J are TRBV6-6 and TRBJ2-7, with 11 positions matching TRBD1. J gave up 3 bases and V 4 bases, and 5 bases lay outside the gene matches. The germline gives CDR1 MNHNY, CDR2 SVGAGI (reference sequence). The CDR3 length is 15 residues. In nucleotides, the CDR3 is TGTGCCAGCAGTTCGGCGGACAGGGGGCTCTACGAGCAGTACTTC. As protein: CASSSADRGLYEQYF.

The chain is built from TRBV28 and TRBJ2-6; TRBD2 matches 7 bases. CDR1 is MDHEN, CDR2 SYDVKM, per germline. This CDR3 region has 17 residues. The V and J ends lost 8 bases and 0 bases, in that order; junction bases with no gene match: 10. In DNA, the CDR3 is TGTGCCAGCTCCGGGAGGACCGTTCTCTCTGGGGCCAACGTCCTGACTTTC. Translating gives CASSGRTVLSGANVLTF.